This passage covers 22 T cell receptor beta chains from one sample sequenced in a study of graft-versus-host responses after intestinal transplantation (dated by TCRdb to the early 2020s). These receptors' antigens are unknown. According to the study, the label for this sample's time point signals: cells obtained before transplantation from donor or recipient. Preparation of the library involved the immunoSEQ multiplex PCR assay. TCRdb re-hosts the immuneACCESS table, in-frame sequences only. Its copies lack some clones; in the studies checked, an unresolved V gene accounts for under half of them, and the cause for the rest is not known. Here the sample has 38,000 or so clones; about 95% occur a single time. More than 0.45% of the sample rests with the top ten. The sequencing used unstimulated CD8+ T cells sorted from spleen or lymph node cells, collected before transplant. All receptors derive from a human donor who was the organ donor for an intestinal transplant.

The CDR3 loop is CASSSKFDGYEQYF. The CDR3 nucleotides read TGTGCCAGCAGCTCTAAGTTCGACGGCTACGAGCAGTACTTC. The gene calls are TRBV7-8 and TRBJ2-7; no reliable D call. The germline CDR1 and CDR2 sequences are SGHVS and FQNEAQ. This CDR3 is 14 amino acids long. Deletions cut 4 bases from V and 3 bases from J, with 13 bases between.

The rearrangement joins TRBV6-1 to TRBJ1-2; D gene unclear. Trimming removed 2 bases from V and 3 bases from J, with 22 bases in between. Per the germline V gene, CDR1 is MNHNS and CDR2 is SASEGT. There are 18 residues in the CDR3. The CDR3 coding sequence is TGTGCCAGCAGTGAAACTGGAGCCCCGAGGGCGTGGGACTATGGCTACACCTTC. Translated, it gives CASSETGAPRAWDYGYTF.

The V and J genes are TRBV15 and TRBJ2-1, with 11 bases matching TRBD2. CDR3 length: 18 amino acids. J gave up 4 bases and V 0 bases, and 8 bases lay outside the gene matches. CDR1 is LNHNV and CDR2 is YYDKDF in the germline V gene (reference sequence). The CDR3 bases are TGTGCCACCAGCAGAGACCTGTTTGGGACTAGCGGATACAATGAGCAGTTCTTC. Protein sequence: CATSRDLFGTSGYNEQFF.

This chain links TRBV27 with TRBJ2-7; D is perhaps TRBD2 (5 bases). The V and J ends lost 6 bases and 2 bases respectively, with 20 bases between them. This CDR3 is 16 amino acids long. In germline, CDR1 is MNHEY, CDR2 SMNVEV (reference sequence). The CDR3 spells CASSPTSLAVPYEQYF. For the CDR3, the DNA is TGTGCCAGCAGCCCGACGAGCCTAGCCGTTCCCTACGAGCAGTACTTC.

The chain links TRBV7-2 to TRBJ2-5; TRBD1 aligns across 9 bases. Germline V gene data show CDR1 as SGHTA and CDR2 as FQGNSA. V lost 5 bases, J lost 5 bases, and 9 bases stayed unmatched. This CDR3 comprises 15 residues. CDR3 bases: TGTGCCAGCAGCCATACAGGGGGCGTGGGTGAGACCCAGTACTTC. Amino acids: CASSHTGGVGETQYF.

This clone was counted a few times. The genes are TRBV13 and TRBJ1-5; TRBD1 might be the D (6 bases). The CDR3 is 13 residues long. Germline V gene sequence: CDR1 PRHDT, CDR2 FYEKMQ (reference sequence). With 3 bases removed from V and 7 bases from J, the gap between germline ends came to 10 bases. The CDR3 region has the DNA TGTGCCAGCAGCTTGGGGAGGGGGCAGCCCCAGCATTTT. It encodes CASSLGRGQPQHF.

V is TRBV27 and J is TRBJ2-5; a weak D match, TRBD2 (6 bases). Trimming removed 2 bases at V and 9 bases at J, with 13 bases between. The CDR3 spans 13 residues. The germline V gene has CDR1 MNHEY and CDR2 SMNVEV (reference sequence). As DNA, the CDR3 is TGTGCCAGCAGTTTAATGCCCACGGGGGCCCAGTACTTC. Encoded protein: CASSLMPTGAQYF.

About this clone itself: This CDR3 is also generated by other DNA sequences in the sample. The chain employs TRBV19 and TRBJ1-1; the D gene is possibly TRBD1 (6 bases). V dropped 3 bases and J dropped 4 bases, with 9 bases sitting between them. The CDR3 is 13 residues long. Germline values: CDR1 LNHDA, CDR2 SQIVND (reference sequence). CDR3 sequence: CASSIWGPTEAFF. CDR3 nucleotides: TGTGCCAGTAGTATCTGGGGGCCCACTGAAGCTTTCTTT.

This clone was observed a handful of times. The chain joins TRBV5-4 to TRBJ1-3; D is unresolved. There are 15 residues in the CDR3. From germline, CDR1 is SGHNT and CDR2 YYREEE (reference sequence). Trimming removed 1 base from V and 0 bases from J, with 8 bases in between. Here the CDR3 reads CASSLTRSSGNTIYF. CDR3 bases: TGTGCCAGCAGCTTGACTCGCAGCTCTGGAAACACCATATATTTT.

This chain uses TRBV7-8 with TRBJ2-1; 7 positions match TRBD2. The CDR3 spans 16 residues. V lost 0 bases and J lost 9; bases outside the gene matches: 11. The germline V gene encodes CDR1 SGHVS and CDR2 FQNEAQ. CDR3 nucleotide sequence: TGTGCCAGCAGCTTAGCCCGACTAGCAGACGGGGTTGAGCAGTTCTTC. Translation: CASSLARLADGVEQFF.

This clone was observed once. The rearrangement joins TRBV6-5 to TRBJ2-5; D ambiguous. V lost 2 bases, J lost 4 bases, and 8 bases lay in between. From germline, CDR1 is MNHEY and CDR2 SVGAGI. This CDR3 spans 13 amino acids. CDR3 sequence reads: CASSYGVGETQYF. In DNA form, the CDR3 reads TGTGCCAGCAGTTACGGGGTGGGAGAGACCCAGTACTTC.

This clone was observed a single time. The chain joins TRBV4-1 to TRBJ1-4; D unclear. The CDR3 length is 15 residues. V was cut by 2 bases and J by 1 base, with 8 bases left in between. The germline gives CDR1 MGHRA, CDR2 YSYEKL. The CDR3 reads CASSQIPGTNEKLFF. The DNA of the CDR3 is TGCGCCAGCAGCCAAATACCTGGAACTAATGAAAAACTGTTTTTT.

V gene TRBV2 combines with J gene TRBJ2-7; D is perhaps TRBD1 (6 bases). The CDR3 spans 14 residues. Looked up from germline, CDR1 is SNHLY and CDR2 is FYNNEI. Trimming removed 5 bases at V and 2 bases at J, with 13 bases between. The CDR3 DNA sequence: TGTGCCAGCAGTTACGACAGGCCCCCCTACGAGCAGTACTTC. It specifies CASSYDRPPYEQYF.

This clone was counted a single time. The J gene is TRBJ2-1, the V gene TRBV7-2; TRBD2 agrees at 10 bases. Losses at the gene ends were 5 bases for V and 8 bases for J; bases not matched to a gene: 3. This CDR3 has 13 amino acids. Germline V lookup: CDR1 SGHTA, CDR2 FQGNSA. This CDR3 is CASSRTSGDEQFF. CDR3 coding DNA: TGTGCCAGCAGCCGGACTAGCGGCGATGAGCAGTTCTTC.

The chain is built from TRBV18 and TRBJ2-3; perhaps TRBD2 as D (6 bases). The V end was cut by 3 bases, the J end by 3 bases, with 10 bases between. Germline V lookup: CDR1 KGHSH, CDR2 LQKENI. The CDR3 runs to 14 residues. CDR3 in amino acids: CASSPAGRTDTQYF. The CDR3 nucleotides are TGTGCCAGCTCACCGGCAGGGAGGACAGATACGCAGTATTTT. The whole variable domain, filled in from reference TRBV18 and TRBJ2-3, reads NAGVMQNPRHLVRRRGQEARLRCSPMKGHSHVYWYRQLPEEGLKFMVYLQKENIIDESGMPKERFSAEFPKEGPSILRIQQVVRGDSAAYFCASSPAGRTDTQYFGPGTRLTVL.

This chain uses TRBV5-6 with TRBJ2-7; 10 bases agree with TRBD1. The ends lost 4 bases at V and 2 bases at J; junction bases unmatched: 3. The CDR3 is made up of 14 amino acids. Germline V gene sequence: CDR1 SGHDT, CDR2 YYEEEE. In DNA form, the CDR3 reads TGTGCCAGCAGCATTGGGACAGGGGCCTACGAGCAGTACTTC. It codes for CASSIGTGAYEQYF.

The V gene is TRBV4-3, the J gene TRBJ1-5; unclear D gene. V dropped 1 base and J dropped 7 bases, with 8 bases sitting between them. The CDR3 extends over 13 amino acids. CDR1 is LGHNA, CDR2 YSLEER, per germline. The CDR3 bases are TGCGCCAGCAGCCAAGGGAGGGCCCAGCCCCAGCATTTT. This gives the protein CASSQGRAQPQHF.

This clone occurred once. The V call is TRBV9, the J call TRBJ1-3; TRBD1 might be the D (6 bases). Trimming removed 4 bases at V and 2 bases at J, with 10 bases between. The CDR3 totals 14 residues. Germline V gene sequence: CDR1 SGDLS, CDR2 YYNGEE. CDR3 loop: CASSPTGTGNTIYF. The CDR3 bases are TGTGCCAGCAGCCCCACAGGGACTGGAAACACCATATATTTT.

The chain employs TRBV10-2 and TRBJ1-1; weak D call: TRBD1 (5 bases). CDR1 and CDR2 (germline): WSHSY, SAAADI. V gave up 0 bases and J gave up 4 bases, with 9 bases separating them. The CDR3 loop spans 14 amino acids. The CDR3 loop is CASSESGHLTEAFF. DNA of the CDR3: TGCGCCAGCAGTGAGTCAGGACACCTCACTGAAGCTTTCTTT.

The CDR3 spells CASSLWGGLNTDTQYF. In nucleotides, the CDR3 is TGTGCCAGCAGCTTATGGGGCGGGCTTAACACAGATACGCAGTATTTT. The chain uses TRBV7-2 and TRBJ2-3; the D gene could be TRBD1 or TRBD2 (5 bases each). V lost 2 bases and J 2 bases, leaving 14 bases between the germline ends. CDR3 size: 16 residues. Looked up from germline, CDR1 is SGHTA and CDR2 is FQGNSA.

This clone was observed a single time. The V gene is TRBV6-4, the J gene TRBJ1-1; no reliable D call. The CDR3 consists of 16 residues. V dropped 3 bases and J dropped 1 base, with 15 bases sitting between them. CDR1 is MRHNA, CDR2 SNTAGT, per germline. CDR3 loop: CASSEGPGDRNTEAFF. The CDR3 DNA is TGTGCCAGCAGTGAAGGTCCAGGTGATAGGAACACTGAAGCTTTCTTT.

This chain joins TRBV4-3 and TRBJ1-1; 10 nucleotides line up with TRBD1. This CDR3 comprises 14 residues. V lost 3 bases to trimming and J lost 4 bases; unmatched junction nucleotides: 2. Germline CDR1 and CDR2: LGHNA and YSLEER. The CDR3 is CASSQGQGSTEAFF. The CDR3 region has the DNA TGCGCCAGCAGCCAGGGACAGGGGAGCACTGAAGCTTTCTTT.